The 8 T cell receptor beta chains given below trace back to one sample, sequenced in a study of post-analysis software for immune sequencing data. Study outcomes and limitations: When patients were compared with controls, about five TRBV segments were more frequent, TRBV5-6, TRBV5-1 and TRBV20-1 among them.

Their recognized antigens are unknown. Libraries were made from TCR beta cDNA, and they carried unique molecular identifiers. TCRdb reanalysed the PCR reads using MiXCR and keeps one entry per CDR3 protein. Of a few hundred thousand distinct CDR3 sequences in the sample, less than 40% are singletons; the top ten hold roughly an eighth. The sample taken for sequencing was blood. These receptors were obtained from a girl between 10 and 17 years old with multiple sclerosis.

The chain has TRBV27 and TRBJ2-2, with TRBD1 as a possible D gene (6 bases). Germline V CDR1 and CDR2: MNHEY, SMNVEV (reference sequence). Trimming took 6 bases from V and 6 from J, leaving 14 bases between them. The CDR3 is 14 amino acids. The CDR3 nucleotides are TGTGCCAGCAGGGAGATTGGGGGCCCCGGGGAGCTGTTTTTT. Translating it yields CASREIGGPGELFF.

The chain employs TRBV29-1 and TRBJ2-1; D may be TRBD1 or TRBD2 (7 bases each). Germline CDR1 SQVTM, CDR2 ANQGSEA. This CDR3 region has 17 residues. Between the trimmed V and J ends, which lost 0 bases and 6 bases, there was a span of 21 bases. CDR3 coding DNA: TGCAGCGTTGAAGAGAGGGGAGGGGGCCCCTCGGGCAATGAGCAGTTCTTC. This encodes CSVEERGGGPSGNEQFF.

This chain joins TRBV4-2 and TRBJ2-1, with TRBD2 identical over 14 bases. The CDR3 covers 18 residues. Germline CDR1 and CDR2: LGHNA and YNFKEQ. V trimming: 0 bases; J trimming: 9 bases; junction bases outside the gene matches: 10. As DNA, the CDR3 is TGTGCCAGCAGCCAAGATTCGACTAGCGGGGGGGCCTTACCTGAGCAGTTCTTC. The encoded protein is CASSQDSTSGGALPEQFF.

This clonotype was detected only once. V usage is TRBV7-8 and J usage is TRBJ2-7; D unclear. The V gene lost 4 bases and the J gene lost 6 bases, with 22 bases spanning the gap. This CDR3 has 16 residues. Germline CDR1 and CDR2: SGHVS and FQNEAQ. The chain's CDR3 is CASSSFSRSSSCEQYF. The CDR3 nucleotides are TGTGCCAGCAGCTCCTTTTCCCGGTCGTCCAGCTGCGAGCAGTACTTC.

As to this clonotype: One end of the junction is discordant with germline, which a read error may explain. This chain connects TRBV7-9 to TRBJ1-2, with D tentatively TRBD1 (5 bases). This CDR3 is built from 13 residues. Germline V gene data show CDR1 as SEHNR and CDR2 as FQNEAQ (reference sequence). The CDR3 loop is CASSKGGVGGYTF. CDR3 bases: TGCGCCAGCAGCAAGGGAGGGGTAGGTGGCTACACCTTC.

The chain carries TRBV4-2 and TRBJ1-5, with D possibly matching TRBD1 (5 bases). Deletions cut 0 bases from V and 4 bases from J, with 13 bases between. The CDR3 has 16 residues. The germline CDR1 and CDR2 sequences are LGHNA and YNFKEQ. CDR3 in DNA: TGTGCCAGCAGCCAAGAAAGTTCGGCAGGGAATCAGCCCCAGCATTTT. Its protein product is CASSQESSAGNQPQHF.

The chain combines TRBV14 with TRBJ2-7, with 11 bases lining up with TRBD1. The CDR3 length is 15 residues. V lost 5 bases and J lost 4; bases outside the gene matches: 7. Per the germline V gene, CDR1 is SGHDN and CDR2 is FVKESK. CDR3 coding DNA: TGTGCCAGCAGCATCGCTGGGACAGGGGGTTACGAGCAGTACTTC. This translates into CASSIAGTGGYEQYF.

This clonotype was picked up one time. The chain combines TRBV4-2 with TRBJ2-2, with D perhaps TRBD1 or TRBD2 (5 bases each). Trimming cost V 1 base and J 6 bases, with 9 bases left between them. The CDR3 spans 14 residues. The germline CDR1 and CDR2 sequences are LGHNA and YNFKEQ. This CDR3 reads CASSQGDPAGELFF. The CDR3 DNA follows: TGTGCCAGCAGCCAAGGGGACCCTGCCGGGGAGCTGTTTTTT.